This TCR beta chain was found in a study of control samples from healthy donors and cancer patients. Germline V CDR1 and CDR2: MNHNS, SASEGT. V gave up 3 bases and J gave up 4 bases, with 13 bases separating them. The CDR3 contains 16 residues. The assay was immunoSEQ multiplex PCR, and TCRdb's table has in-frame clones only and misses some. The profile shows about 92,000 clones, 82% of them singletons. Sequencing was carried out using blood. The chain recombines TRBV6-1 with TRBJ1-6; D may be TRBD1 (6 bases). This sequence was found in a woman aged 55-75 years in good health. CDR3 in DNA: TGTGCCAGCAGTGATGGGGGGGGCACTTATAATTCACCCCTCCACTTT. It is translated as CASSDGGGTYNSPLHF.